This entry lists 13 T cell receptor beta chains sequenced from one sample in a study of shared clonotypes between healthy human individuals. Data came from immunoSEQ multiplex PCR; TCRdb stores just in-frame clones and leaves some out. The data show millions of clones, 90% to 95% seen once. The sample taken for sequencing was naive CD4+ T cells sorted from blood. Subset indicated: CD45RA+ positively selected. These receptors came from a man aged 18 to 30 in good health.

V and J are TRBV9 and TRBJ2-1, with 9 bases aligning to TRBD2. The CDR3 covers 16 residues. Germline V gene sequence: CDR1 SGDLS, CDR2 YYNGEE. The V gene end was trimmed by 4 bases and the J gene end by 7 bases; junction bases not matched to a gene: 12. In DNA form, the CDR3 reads TGTGCCAGCAGCCCGAGTAGCGGGGGAGGTGGTAATGAGCAGTTCTTC. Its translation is CASSPSSGGGGNEQFF.

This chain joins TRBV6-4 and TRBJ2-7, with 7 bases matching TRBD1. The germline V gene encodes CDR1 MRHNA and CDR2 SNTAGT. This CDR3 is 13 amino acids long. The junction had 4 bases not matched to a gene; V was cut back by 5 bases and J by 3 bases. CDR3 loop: CASSRRQGYEQYF. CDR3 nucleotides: TGTGCCAGCAGTAGGCGACAGGGCTACGAGCAGTACTTC.

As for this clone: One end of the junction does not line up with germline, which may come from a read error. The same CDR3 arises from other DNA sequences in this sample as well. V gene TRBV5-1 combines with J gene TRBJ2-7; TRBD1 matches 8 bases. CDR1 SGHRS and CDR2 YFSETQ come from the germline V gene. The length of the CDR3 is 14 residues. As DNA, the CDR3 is TGCGCCAGCAGCTTCCAGGGGGCACCCTACGAGCAATACTTC. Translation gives CASSFQGAPYEQYF.

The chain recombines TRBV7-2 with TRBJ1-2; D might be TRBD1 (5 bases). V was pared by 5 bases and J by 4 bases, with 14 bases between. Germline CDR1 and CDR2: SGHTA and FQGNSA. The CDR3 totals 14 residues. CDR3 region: CASSPPGVVYGYTF. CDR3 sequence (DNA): TGTGCCAGCAGCCCCCCGGGGGTTGTCTATGGCTACACCTTC.

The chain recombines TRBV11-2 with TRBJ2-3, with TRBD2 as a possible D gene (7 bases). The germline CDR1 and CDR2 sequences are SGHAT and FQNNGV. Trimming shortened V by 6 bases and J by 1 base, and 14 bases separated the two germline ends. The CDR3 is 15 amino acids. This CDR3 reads CASRPGGFGTDTQYF. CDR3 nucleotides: TGTGCCAGCAGACCGGGGGGCTTCGGCACAGATACGCAGTATTTT.

The chain's CDR3 is CASSEPGGDTF. The DNA of the CDR3 is TGTGCCAGCAGTGAACCGGGGGGGGACACCTTC. This rearrangement joins TRBV6-1 to TRBJ1-2, with D maybe TRBD1 (5 bases). Germline loops: CDR1 MNHNS, CDR2 SASEGT. V lost 2 bases and J lost 12, with 10 bases in between. The CDR3 contains 11 residues.

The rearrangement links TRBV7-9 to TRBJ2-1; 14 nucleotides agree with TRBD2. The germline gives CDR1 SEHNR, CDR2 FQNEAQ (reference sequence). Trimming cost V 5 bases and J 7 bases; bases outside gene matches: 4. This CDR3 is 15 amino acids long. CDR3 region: CASSPGLAGDNEQFF. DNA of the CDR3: TGTGCCAGCAGCCCGGGACTAGCGGGAGATAATGAGCAGTTCTTC.

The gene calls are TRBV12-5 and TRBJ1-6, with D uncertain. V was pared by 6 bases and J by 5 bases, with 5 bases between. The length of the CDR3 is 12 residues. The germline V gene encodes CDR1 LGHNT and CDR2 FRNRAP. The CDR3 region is CASGGDNSPLHF. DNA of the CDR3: TGTGCTAGTGGGGGCGATAATTCACCCCTCCACTTT.

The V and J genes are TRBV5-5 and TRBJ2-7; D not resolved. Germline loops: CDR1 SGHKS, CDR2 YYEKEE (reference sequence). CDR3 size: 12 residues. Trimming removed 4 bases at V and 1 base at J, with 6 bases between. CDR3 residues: CASSRLSYEQYF. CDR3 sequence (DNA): TGTGCCAGCAGCCGACTTTCCTACGAGCAGTACTTC.

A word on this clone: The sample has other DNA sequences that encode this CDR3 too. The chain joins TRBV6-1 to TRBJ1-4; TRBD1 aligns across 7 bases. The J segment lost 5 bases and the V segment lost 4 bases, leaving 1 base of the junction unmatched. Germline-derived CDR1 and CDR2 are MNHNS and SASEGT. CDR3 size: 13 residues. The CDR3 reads CASSGQGNEKLFF. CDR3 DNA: TGTGCCAGCAGTGGACAGGGAAATGAAAAACTGTTTTTT.

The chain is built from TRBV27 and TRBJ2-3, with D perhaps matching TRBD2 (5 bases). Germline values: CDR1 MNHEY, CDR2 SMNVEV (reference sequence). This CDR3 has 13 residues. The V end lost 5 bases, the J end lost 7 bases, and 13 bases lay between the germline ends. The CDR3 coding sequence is TGTGCCAGCAGTGGAATCGGCGGGCATACGCAGTATTTT. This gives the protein CASSGIGGHTQYF.

The CDR3 nucleotides read TGTGCCAGCTCTAGGGCCGTAGAGACCCAGTACTTC. This translates into CASSRAVETQYF. The chain recombines TRBV18 with TRBJ2-5; D not certain. The CDR3 runs to 12 residues. CDR1 is KGHSH, CDR2 LQKENI, per germline. The V gene lost 6 bases and the J gene lost 4 bases, with 9 bases spanning the gap.

Here the CDR3 reads CASSPEVPNSPLHF. The CDR3 coding sequence is TGTGCCAGCTCACCAGAAGTTCCCAATTCACCCCTCCACTTT. J is TRBJ1-6 and V is TRBV18, with unresolved D. This CDR3 spans 14 amino acids. CDR1 is KGHSH, CDR2 LQKENI, per germline. Trimming left V 2 bases short and J 7 bases short, with 9 bases between. The full variable domain, in which reference TRBV18 and TRBJ1-6 provide the parts outside the CDR3, is NAGVMQNPRHLVRRRGQEARLRCSPMKGHSHVYWYRQLPEEGLKFMVYLQKENIIDESGMPKERFSAEFPKEGPSILRIQQVVRGDSAAYFCASSPEVPNSPLHFGNGTRLTVT.